The 30 T cell receptor beta chains given below trace back to one sample, sequenced in a study of cytomegalovirus exposure and HLA in healthy donors. Vbeta (60) and Jbeta (13) primers were used in the PCR. The protocol was immunoSEQ multiplex PCR, while the TCRdb copy is restricted to in-frame clones and leaves out a portion. Seen here are about 120,000 clones, 80% observed once, and the top ten hold about 2.6%. Input material: PBMCs. The origin of the receptors is a man aged 25 to 45 in good health and CMV-seronegative.

This clone was seen a handful of times. J is TRBJ2-7 and V is TRBV28, with TRBD1 as a possible D gene (6 bases). The V and J ends lost 3 bases and 7 bases respectively, with 19 bases between them. CDR1 is MDHEN, CDR2 SYDVKM, per germline. This CDR3 contains 15 residues. Here the CDR3 reads CASSFSGAGVGEQYF. The CDR3 DNA follows: TGTGCCAGCAGTTTCTCAGGGGCTGGGGTGGGGGAGCAGTACTTC.

The chain links TRBV12-5 to TRBJ2-3, with 10 bases aligning to TRBD1. This CDR3 contains 15 residues. Germline V lookup: CDR1 LGHNT, CDR2 FRNRAP. Trimming cost V 6 bases and J 4 bases; bases outside gene matches: 7. The CDR3 is CASGPGQGFADTQYF. The CDR3 DNA sequence: TGTGCTAGTGGCCCGGGACAGGGGTTCGCAGATACGCAGTATTTT.

Notes on this clone: A junction boundary mismatches the germline segment, possibly from a read error. The chain is built from TRBV19 and TRBJ1-1; D unresolved. The CDR3 is 12 amino acids. Germline V gene sequence: CDR1 LNHDA, CDR2 SQIVND (reference sequence). The CDR3 region has the DNA TGTGCCAGTAGTCTAGAGGGCTCTGAAGCTTTCTTT. It specifies CASSLEGSEAFF.

The chain employs TRBV14 and TRBJ2-5, with 12 positions matching TRBD2. The germline V gene has CDR1 SGHDN and CDR2 FVKESK. The ends lost 2 bases at V and 3 bases at J; junction bases unmatched: 10. This CDR3 contains 18 residues. Here the CDR3 DNA reads TGTGCCAGCAGCCAAAAGGAACTAGCGGGAGGAATTGAAGAGACCCAGTACTTC. It yields the protein CASSQKELAGGIEETQYF.

This chain links TRBV4-1 with TRBJ2-7; TRBD1 matches at 7 bases. Germline loops: CDR1 MGHRA, CDR2 YSYEKL. There are 13 residues in the CDR3. V was clipped by 4 bases and J by 4 bases; unmatched bases: 4. CDR3 region: CASSPDRRYEQYF. The CDR3, as DNA: TGCGCCAGCAGCCCGGACAGGCGTTACGAGCAGTACTTC.

V is TRBV2 and J is TRBJ2-7, with D perhaps TRBD2 (6 bases). CDR3 length: 12 amino acids. Germline V CDR1 and CDR2: SNHLY, FYNNEI. With 6 bases removed from V and 4 bases from J, the gap between germline ends came to 10 bases. CDR3 sequence (DNA): TGTGCCAGCAGCGGGGGTTGGTACGAGCAGTACTTC. Amino acids: CASSGGWYEQYF.

This clone was recorded once. One junction end disagrees with the germline gene, perhaps due to a read error. The chain combines TRBV7-9 with TRBJ1-5; D call uncertain. The germline CDR1 and CDR2 sequences are SEHNR and FQNEAQ (reference sequence). The CDR3 is made up of 14 amino acids. The CDR3 DNA reads as TGTTCCAGCAGCTTAGTCAATAGCAATCAGCCCCAGCATTTT. Translation: CSSSLVNSNQPQHF.

The CDR3 DNA sequence: TGCGCCAGCAGCCAAGATCTTCTTGGATCTAGAGAGCAGTACTTC. This gives the protein CASSQDLLGSREQYF. The V call is TRBV4-3, the J call TRBJ2-7; no reliable D call. The CDR3 length is 15 residues. CDR1 LGHNA and CDR2 YSLEER come from the germline V gene. The V gene lost 0 bases and the J gene lost 7 bases, with 16 bases spanning the gap.

This rearrangement joins TRBV19 to TRBJ2-7, with a possible D match to TRBD2 (6 bases). From germline, CDR1 is LNHDA and CDR2 SQIVND (reference sequence). CDR3 length: 16 amino acids. V gave up 3 bases and J gave up 3 bases, with 18 bases separating them. The CDR3 DNA reads TGTGCCAGTAGTATCGGGACGACGGGACTCCACTACGAGCAGTACTTC. Its protein is CASSIGTTGLHYEQYF.

The genes are TRBV5-1 and TRBJ2-2; unclear D gene. CDR1 is SGHRS and CDR2 is YFSETQ in the germline V gene. Between the trimmed V and J ends, which lost 2 bases and 6 bases, there was a span of 11 bases. The CDR3 has 14 residues. This CDR3 reads CASSFVGQAGELFF. DNA of the CDR3: TGCGCCAGCAGCTTCGTTGGCCAGGCCGGGGAGCTGTTTTTT.

The V and J genes are TRBV5-4 and TRBJ2-7, with 9 bases aligning to TRBD2. Germline loops: CDR1 SGHNT, CDR2 YYREEE (reference sequence). V lost 4 bases, J lost 6 bases, and 8 bases stayed unmatched. This CDR3 is built from 14 residues. The CDR3 nucleotides are TGTGCCAGCAGCATCATGACTAGCGGAAGCGAGCAGTACTTC. It codes for CASSIMTSGSEQYF.

This clone was recorded once. This sequence joins TRBV28 and TRBJ1-1, with 7 bases aligning to TRBD1. The CDR3 length is 23 residues. V lost 8 bases, J lost 4 bases, and 37 bases stayed unmatched. The germline V gene encodes CDR1 MDHEN and CDR2 SYDVKM. The DNA for the CDR3 is TGTGCCAGCTGGGATGACAGGGAGAAGCAGGGCAGGGGGACCCTAACACTGAGCACTGAAGCTTTCTTT. This codes for CASWDDREKQGRGTLTLSTEAFF.

This clone has only one observation. At one end the junction does not follow the germline gene, possibly because of a read error. The chain carries TRBV29-1 and TRBJ1-2; 11 positions agree with TRBD1. This CDR3 comprises 15 residues. In germline, CDR1 is SQVTM, CDR2 ANQGSEA. The CDR3 coding sequence is TGCAGCGTGTCGTCGGACAGGGGGCTTTTCTATGGCTACCCCTTC. As protein: CSVSSDRGLFYGYPF.

Note on this clone: In the same sample, other DNA sequences code for this CDR3. J is TRBJ1-5 and V is TRBV28; perhaps TRBD1 as D (5 bases). V was clipped by 6 bases and J by 3 bases, with 12 bases between them. Germline V gene lookup returns CDR1 MDHEN and CDR2 SYDVKM. This CDR3 is built from 14 residues. This chain's CDR3 is CASSLTVSNQPQHF. Written as DNA, the CDR3 is TGTGCCAGCAGCCTGACAGTGTCCAATCAGCCCCAGCATTTT.

This chain uses TRBV27 with TRBJ1-1; 11 nucleotides agree with TRBD1. Germline V gene sequence: CDR1 MNHEY, CDR2 SMNVEV (reference sequence). Germline trimming cut 6 bases from V and 3 bases from J; bases unmatched to any gene: 21. This CDR3 is 20 amino acids long. CDR3 coding DNA: TGTGCCAGCAGCTCTGGACTCCCAACCGGGACAGGGGGTTGGTACACTGAAGCTTTCTTT. Translation gives CASSSGLPTGTGGWYTEAFF.

This clone was seen more than once but under ten times. The V gene is TRBV28, the J gene TRBJ2-7; 16 nucleotides agree with TRBD2. Germline values: CDR1 MDHEN, CDR2 SYDVKM. The CDR3 runs 18 residues. With V trimmed by 6 bases and J by 0 bases, 8 bases remained unmatched. The CDR3 spells CASSSTGLAGGSSYEQYF. In DNA, the CDR3 is TGTGCCAGCAGCAGTACGGGACTAGCGGGGGGGAGCTCCTACGAGCAGTACTTC.

The V call is TRBV5-3, the J call TRBJ1-2, with 8 bases identical to TRBD1. TRBV5-3 is an ORF for which the function is uncertain. The CDR3 consists of 14 residues. V trimming: 0 bases; J trimming: 4 bases; junction bases outside the gene matches: 2. The CDR3, as DNA: TGTGCCAGAAGCTTGGGACAGGGGAGCTATGGCTACACCTTC. The encoded protein is CARSLGQGSYGYTF.

This rearrangement joins TRBV27 to TRBJ2-7; possible D gene TRBD2, 5 bases. This CDR3 region has 14 residues. V was cut by 3 bases and J by 2 bases, with 11 bases left in between. Germline V lookup: CDR1 MNHEY, CDR2 SMNVEV (reference sequence). For the CDR3, the DNA is TGTGCCAGCAGTTTTGCGGGTCAACCCTACGAGCAGTACTTC. Translation gives CASSFAGQPYEQYF.

The rearrangement uses TRBV5-1 and TRBJ2-7; D is uncertain. V was clipped by 0 bases and J by 6 bases, with 4 bases between them. Germline lookup yields CDR1 SGHRS and CDR2 YFSETQ. The CDR3 length is 11 residues. Here the CDR3 reads CASSLAGEQYF. The CDR3 DNA reads as TGCGCCAGCAGCTTGGCGGGCGAGCAGTACTTC.

This rearrangement joins TRBV18 to TRBJ2-7; 8 bases map to TRBD1. The CDR3 spans 15 residues. Germline values: CDR1 KGHSH, CDR2 LQKENI. Losses at the gene ends were 0 bases for V and 7 bases for J; bases not matched to a gene: 8. CDR3 in amino acids: CASSPPGRGQWEQYF. CDR3 nucleotide sequence: TGTGCCAGCTCACCACCGGGCAGGGGGCAGTGGGAGCAGTACTTC.

The CDR3 spells CASSPTTGSSGNTIYF. The CDR3 coding sequence is TGTGCCAGCAGCCCGACAACAGGGAGCTCCGGAAACACCATATATTTT. The chain carries TRBV7-8 and TRBJ1-3; D might be TRBD1 (6 bases). Deletions cut 5 bases from V and 4 bases from J, with 18 bases between. The CDR3 is 16 amino acids. Germline lookup yields CDR1 SGHVS and CDR2 FQNEAQ.

This sequence joins TRBV28 and TRBJ2-1, with 9 nucleotides matching TRBD1. The CDR3 runs to 15 residues. V was pared by 5 bases and J by 8 bases, with 10 bases of the junction left unmatched. Germline CDR1 is MDHEN and CDR2 is SYDVKM. CDR3 sequence: CASSRRRQGEHEQFF. Here the CDR3 DNA reads TGTGCCAGCAGTAGAAGAAGACAGGGGGAGCATGAGCAGTTCTTC.

This chain joins TRBV5-4 and TRBJ1-3; no reliable D call. Germline values: CDR1 SGHNT, CDR2 YYREEE (reference sequence). The V and J ends lost 0 bases and 0 bases respectively, with 7 bases between them. The CDR3 consists of 15 residues. CDR3 amino acids: CASSLGLPSGNTIYF. The CDR3 nucleotides read TGTGCCAGCAGCTTGGGACTGCCCTCTGGAAACACCATATATTTT.

The chain is built from TRBV19 and TRBJ2-7; TRBD2 aligns across 13 bases. The CDR3 runs to 16 residues. Losses at the gene ends were 0 bases for V and 2 bases for J; bases not matched to a gene: 1. The germline gives CDR1 LNHDA, CDR2 SQIVND (reference sequence). The chain's CDR3 is CASSIEGLAGTYEQYF. The CDR3 DNA reads as TGTGCCAGTAGTATAGAGGGACTAGCGGGGACCTACGAGCAGTACTTC. The full variable domain, in which reference TRBV19 and TRBJ2-7 provide the parts outside the CDR3, is DGGITQSPKYLFRKEGQNVTLSCEQNLNHDAMYWYRQDPGQGLRLIYYSQIVNDFQKGDIAEGYSVSREKKESFPLTVTSAQKNPTAFYLCASSIEGLAGTYEQYFGPGTRLTVT.

This clone was recorded once. The chain combines TRBV19 with TRBJ2-1, with 11 bases lining up with TRBD2. The V gene's germline CDR1 is LNHDA and CDR2 SQIVND (reference sequence). V lost 5 bases, J lost 2 bases, and 5 bases stayed unmatched. The CDR3 extends over 16 amino acids. CDR3 bases: TGTGCCAGTAGTGAGGGACTAGCGGCTACCTACAATGAGCAGTTCTTC. It encodes CASSEGLAATYNEQFF.

A word on this clone: This specimen includes other DNA sequences encoding the same CDR3. The CDR3 sequence is CASSLGTGNTYEQYF. The CDR3, as DNA: TGTGCCAGCAGCTTAGGGACAGGGAATACCTACGAGCAGTACTTC. The rearrangement uses TRBV7-9 and TRBJ2-7; 8 bases line up with TRBD1. This CDR3 region has 15 residues. V lost 1 base, J lost 2 bases, and 4 bases stayed unmatched. Per the germline V gene, CDR1 is SEHNR and CDR2 is FQNEAQ (reference sequence).

Here the CDR3 DNA reads TGCGCCAGCAGCTTGGGAGATGGTCCCGGGGAGCTGTTTTTT. It specifies CASSLGDGPGELFF. The J gene is TRBJ2-2, the V gene TRBV5-1; D gene uncertain. The CDR3 has 14 residues. V shed 0 bases and J shed 6 bases, with 9 bases lying between them. Germline CDR1 is SGHRS and CDR2 is YFSETQ.

The J gene is TRBJ1-2, the V gene TRBV5-4; D is unresolved. This CDR3 region has 15 residues. The germline V gene encodes CDR1 SGHNT and CDR2 YYREEE (reference sequence). Trimming pared 1 base from V and 4 bases from J, leaving 14 bases between. The CDR3 DNA follows: TGTGCCAGCAGCTTGCTGGCCTATCCTAGCTATGGCTACACCTTC. Its translation: CASSLLAYPSYGYTF.

The rearrangement uses TRBV12-2 and TRBJ2-5; the DNA was not used to check the table's D call, TRBD1. TRBV12-2 represents a pseudogene. This CDR3 comprises 16 residues. CDR3 sequence (DNA): TGTGCAAGTCGCTTAGCACCTTTCCACAGGAGAGAGACCCAGTACTTC. This sequence encodes CASRLAPFHRRETQYF.

The gene calls are TRBV6-5 and TRBJ2-1; no definite D call. Germline V gene data show CDR1 as MNHEY and CDR2 as SVGAGI. CDR3 length: 10 residues. Trimming left V 8 bases short and J 10 bases short, with 9 bases between. The CDR3 spells CASLRHEQFF. The DNA for the CDR3 is TGTGCCAGCCTTCGACACGAGCAGTTCTTC.